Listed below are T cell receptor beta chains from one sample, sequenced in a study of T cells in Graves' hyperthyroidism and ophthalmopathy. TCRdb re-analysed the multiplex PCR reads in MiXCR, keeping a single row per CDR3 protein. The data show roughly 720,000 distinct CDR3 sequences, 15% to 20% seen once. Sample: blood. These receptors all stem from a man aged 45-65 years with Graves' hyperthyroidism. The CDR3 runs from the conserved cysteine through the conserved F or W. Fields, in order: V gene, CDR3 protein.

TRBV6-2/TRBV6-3,CASSYDTSGRRETQYF
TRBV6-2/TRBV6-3,CASSYGPSGASTDTQYF
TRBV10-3,CAIRFELAGAETQYF
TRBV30,CAWSVGPGTYEQYF
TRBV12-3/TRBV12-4,CASSFLSLSGWQFF
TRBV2,CASSEGGGNYGYTF
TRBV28,CASSLMGYLADGYNEQFF
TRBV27,CASSLSGPKGYTF
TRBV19,CASRGVQETQYF
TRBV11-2,CASSSGLAAYNEQFF
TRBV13,CASSLGQLGYEQYF
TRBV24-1,CATSDHGQGRLAEAFF
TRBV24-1,CATSDPSTSGLYNEQFF
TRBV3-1,CASSQDFGSSGNQPQHF
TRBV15,CATSSPRDRPATNEKLFF
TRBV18,CASSPYPTENTEAFF
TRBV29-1,CSVGTGGDSPLHF
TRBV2,CASSDKGQGSDEQYF
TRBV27,CASSPGTPNYEQYF
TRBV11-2,CASSRRGSSNEQFF
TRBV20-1,CSASRIGTDNSPLHF
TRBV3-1,CASSQAHLQETQYF
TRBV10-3,CAINRDGTAYEQYF
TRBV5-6,CASSFRRTSGRYTDTQYF
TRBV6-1,CASSGTGHANTEAFF
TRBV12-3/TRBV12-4,CASSSQGAGFQPQHF
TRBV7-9,CASSLARRLAGDNEQFF
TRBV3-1,CASSSTKTRAAFF
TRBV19,CASSLQGNIDEQYF
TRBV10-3,CAINSDGNTEAFF
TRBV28,CASSSPDASNQPQHF
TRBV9,CASSVASINEQFF